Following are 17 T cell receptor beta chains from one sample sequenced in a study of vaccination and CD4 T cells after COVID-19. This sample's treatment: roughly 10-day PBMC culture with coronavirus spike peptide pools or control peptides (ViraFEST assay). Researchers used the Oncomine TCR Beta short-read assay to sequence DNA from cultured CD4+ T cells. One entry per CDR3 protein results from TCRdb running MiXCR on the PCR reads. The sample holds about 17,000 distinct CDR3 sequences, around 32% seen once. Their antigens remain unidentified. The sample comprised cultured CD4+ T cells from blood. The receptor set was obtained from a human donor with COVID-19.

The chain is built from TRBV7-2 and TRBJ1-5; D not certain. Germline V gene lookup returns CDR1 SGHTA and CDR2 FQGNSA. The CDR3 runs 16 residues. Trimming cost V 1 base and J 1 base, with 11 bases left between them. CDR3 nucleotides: TGTGCCAGCAGCTTAGAGGCCACTCCCAGCAATCAGCCCCAGCATTTT. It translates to CASSLEATPSNQPQHF.

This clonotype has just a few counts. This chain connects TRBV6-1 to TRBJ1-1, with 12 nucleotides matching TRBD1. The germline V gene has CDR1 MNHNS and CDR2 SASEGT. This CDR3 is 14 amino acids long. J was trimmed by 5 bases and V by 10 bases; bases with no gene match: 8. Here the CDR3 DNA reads TGTGCCACCCTGGGACAGGGGGCTGGTACTGAAGCTTTCTTT. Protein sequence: CATLGQGAGTEAFF.

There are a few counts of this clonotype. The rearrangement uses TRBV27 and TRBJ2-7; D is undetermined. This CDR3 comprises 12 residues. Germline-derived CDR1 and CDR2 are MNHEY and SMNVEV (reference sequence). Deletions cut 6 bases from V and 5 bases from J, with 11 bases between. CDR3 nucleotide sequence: TGTGCCAGCAGGGTCTCACCAAACGAGCAGTACTTC. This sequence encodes CASRVSPNEQYF.

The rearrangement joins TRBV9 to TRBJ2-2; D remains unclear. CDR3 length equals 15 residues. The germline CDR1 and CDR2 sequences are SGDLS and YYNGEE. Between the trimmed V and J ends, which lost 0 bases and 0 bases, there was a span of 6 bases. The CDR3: CASSVGSANTGELFF. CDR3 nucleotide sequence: TGTGCCAGCAGCGTAGGGTCCGCGAACACCGGGGAGCTGTTTTTT.

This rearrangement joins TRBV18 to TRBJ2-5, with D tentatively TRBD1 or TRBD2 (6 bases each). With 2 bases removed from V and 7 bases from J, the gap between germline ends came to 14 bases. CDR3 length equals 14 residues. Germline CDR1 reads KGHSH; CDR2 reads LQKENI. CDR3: CASSPSGGQGTQYF. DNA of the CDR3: TGTGCCAGCTCACCATCCGGGGGCCAGGGGACCCAGTACTTC.

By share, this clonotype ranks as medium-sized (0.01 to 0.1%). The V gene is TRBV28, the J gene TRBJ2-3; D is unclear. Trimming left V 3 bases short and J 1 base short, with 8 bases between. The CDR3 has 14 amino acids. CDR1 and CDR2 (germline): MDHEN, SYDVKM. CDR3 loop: CASSFLAGTDTQYF. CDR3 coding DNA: TGTGCCAGCAGTTTTCTTGCCGGCACAGATACGCAGTATTTT.

The CDR3 DNA is TGTGCCAGCAGCTTATATGGGATGATTTCACCCCTCCACTTT. Its protein is CASSLYGMISPLHF. The V and J genes are TRBV7-2 and TRBJ1-6, with D uncertain. The V and J ends lost 2 bases and 9 bases respectively, with 11 bases between them. CDR1 and CDR2 from the germline V gene are SGHTA and FQGNSA. The CDR3 spans 14 residues.

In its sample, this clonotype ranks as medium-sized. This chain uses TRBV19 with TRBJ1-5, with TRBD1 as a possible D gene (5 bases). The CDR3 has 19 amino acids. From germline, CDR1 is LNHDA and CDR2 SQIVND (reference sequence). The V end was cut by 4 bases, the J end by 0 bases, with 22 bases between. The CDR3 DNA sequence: TGTGCCAGTAGTAACCAGCGGGGACGTCCAAGATATAGCAATCAGCCCCAGCATTTT. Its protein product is CASSNQRGRPRYSNQPQHF.

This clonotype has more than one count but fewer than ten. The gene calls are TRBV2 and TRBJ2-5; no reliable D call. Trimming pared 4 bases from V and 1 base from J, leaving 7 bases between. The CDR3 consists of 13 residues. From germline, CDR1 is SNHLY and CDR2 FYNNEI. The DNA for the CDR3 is TGTGCCAGCAGTGTGGGTGGCCAAGAGACCCAGTACTTC. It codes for CASSVGGQETQYF.

CDR3 DNA: TGTGCCAGCTCACCGCGAGGGGGTGAGACCCAGTACTTC. This sequence encodes CASSPRGGETQYF. The V and J genes are TRBV18 and TRBJ2-5; D may be TRBD1 (6 bases). Germline CDR1 and CDR2: KGHSH and LQKENI. V was clipped by 3 bases and J by 5 bases, with 10 bases between them. The CDR3 has 13 residues. The full variable domain, completed using reference TRBV18 and TRBJ2-5, is NAGVMQNPRHLVRRRGQEARLRCSPMKGHSHVYWYRQLPEEGLKFMVYLQKENIIDESGMPKERFSAEFPKEGPSILRIQQVVRGDSAAYFCASSPRGGETQYFGPGTRLLVL.

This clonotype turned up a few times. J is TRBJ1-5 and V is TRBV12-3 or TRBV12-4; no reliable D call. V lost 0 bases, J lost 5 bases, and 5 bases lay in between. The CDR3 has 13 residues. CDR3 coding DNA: TGTGCCAGCAGTTTAGCTGGGGATCAGCCCCAGCATTTT. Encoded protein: CASSLAGDQPQHF.

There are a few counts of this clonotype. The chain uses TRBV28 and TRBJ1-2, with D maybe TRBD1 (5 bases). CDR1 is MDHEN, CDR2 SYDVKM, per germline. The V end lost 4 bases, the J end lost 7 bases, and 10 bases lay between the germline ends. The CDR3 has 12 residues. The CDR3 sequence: CASSYQGFGYTF. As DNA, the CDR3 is TGTGCCAGCAGTTACCAGGGATTTGGCTACACCTTC.

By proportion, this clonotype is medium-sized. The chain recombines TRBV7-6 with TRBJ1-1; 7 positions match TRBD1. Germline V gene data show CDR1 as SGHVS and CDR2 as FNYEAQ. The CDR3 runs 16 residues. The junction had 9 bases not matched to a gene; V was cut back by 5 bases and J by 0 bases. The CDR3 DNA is TGTGCCAGCAGCCCCCCGCGGGGACAGATGAACACTGAAGCTTTCTTT. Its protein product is CASSPPRGQMNTEAFF.

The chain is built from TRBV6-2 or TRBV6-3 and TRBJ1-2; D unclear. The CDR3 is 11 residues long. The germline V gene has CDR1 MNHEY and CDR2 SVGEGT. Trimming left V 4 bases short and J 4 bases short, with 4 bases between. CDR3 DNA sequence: TGTGCCAGCAGTTTTAGCTATGGCTACACCTTC. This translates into CASSFSYGYTF.

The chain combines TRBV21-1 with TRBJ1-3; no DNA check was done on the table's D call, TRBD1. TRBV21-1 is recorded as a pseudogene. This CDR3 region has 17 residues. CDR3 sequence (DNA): TGTGCCAGCAGCAAACCCCCGGGACAGGGGGCGGAAAACACCATATATTTT. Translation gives CASSKPPGQGAENTIYF.

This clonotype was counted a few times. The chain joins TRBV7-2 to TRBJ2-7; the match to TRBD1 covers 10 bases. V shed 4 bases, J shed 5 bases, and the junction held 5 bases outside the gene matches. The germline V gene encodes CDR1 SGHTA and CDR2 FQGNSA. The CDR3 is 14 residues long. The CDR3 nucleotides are TGTGCCAGCAGCTACCCCGACAGGGGGCACGAGCAGTACTTC. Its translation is CASSYPDRGHEQYF.

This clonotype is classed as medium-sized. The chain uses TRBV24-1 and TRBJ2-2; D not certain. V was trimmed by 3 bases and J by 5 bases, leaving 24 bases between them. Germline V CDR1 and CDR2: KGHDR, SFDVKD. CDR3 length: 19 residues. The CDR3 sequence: CATSDPAQTATLGTGELFF. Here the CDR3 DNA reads TGTGCCACCAGTGATCCAGCACAGACGGCAACCCTGGGGACCGGGGAGCTGTTTTTT.